Described below is a single T cell receptor (beta chain) sequence and its context. This specimen comes from a study of cytomegalovirus exposure and HLA in healthy donors. V dropped 5 bases and J dropped 0 bases, with 10 bases sitting between them. The CDR3 consists of 14 residues. CDR1 is SEHNR, CDR2 FQNEAQ, per germline (reference sequence). PCR used 60 Vbeta primers and 13 Jbeta primers. Using immunoSEQ multiplex PCR, the repertoire was profiled, and TCRdb retains in-frame clones only, with some absent. Of over 85,000 clones listed, 70% to 80% were seen once; the top ten hold around 3.5%. Material for sequencing was PBMCs. The chain uses TRBV7-9 and TRBJ1-1; a possible D gene is TRBD1 (6 bases). The sequence was obtained from a man aged 40-55 years in good health and CMV-seronegative. The CDR3 bases are TGTGCCAGCAGCCCGGACAGCGTGAACACTGAAGCTTTCTTT. Protein sequence: CASSPDSVNTEAFF.